This TCR beta chain is drawn from a study of beta chain features in type 1 diabetes. General study results and limits: Cells expressing TCR highly could be over-represented by cDNA sequencing.

Via CD45RO/CCR7/CD25/CD127/CD95/CD27, cells of the CD4+ naive, central memory, regulatory and stem cell-like memory subsets were sorted. Expressed TCRB transcripts were sequenced, since all the RNA that had been isolated was reverse transcribed. Clones were read by immunoSEQ multiplex PCR, and TCRdb kept only the in-frame ones, dropping some. The sample comprises roughly 250,000 clones, 55% to 70% of which are singletons, and about 0.05% rests with the top ten. The CDR3 has 14 residues. To note about this clone: Its specificity is not known.

The chain has TRBV21-1 and TRBJ1-1. TRBV21-1 is listed as a pseudogene. Material: naive CD4+ T cells from blood. This clonotype originated in a young man in good health. CDR3 DNA: TGTGCCAGTCCAGGCACAGACTTCGACGTTGAAGCTTTCTTT. Its protein product is CASPGTDFDVEAFF.